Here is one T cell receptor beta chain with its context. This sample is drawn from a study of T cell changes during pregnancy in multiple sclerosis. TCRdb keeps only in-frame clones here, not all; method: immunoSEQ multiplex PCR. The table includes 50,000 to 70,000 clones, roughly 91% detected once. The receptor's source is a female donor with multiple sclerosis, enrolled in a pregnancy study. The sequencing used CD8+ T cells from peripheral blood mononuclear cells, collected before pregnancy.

This chain's CDR3 is CASSPSGGPSYNEQFF. Written as DNA, the CDR3 is TGTGCCAGCAGCCCGAGCGGGGGCCCCTCCTACAATGAGCAGTTCTTC. The genes are TRBV11-2 and TRBJ2-1; 8 bases match TRBD2. Germline V gives CDR1 SGHAT, CDR2 FQNNGV. The CDR3 extends over 16 amino acids. V lost 5 bases, J lost 0 bases, and 6 bases stayed unmatched. Filled out from reference TRBV11-2 and TRBJ2-1, the complete variable domain reads EAGVAQSPRYKIIEKRQSVAFWCNPISGHATLYWYQQILGQGPKLLIQFQNNGVVDDSQLPKDRFSAERLKGVDSTLKIQPAKLEDSAVYLCASSPSGGPSYNEQFFGPGTRLTVL.